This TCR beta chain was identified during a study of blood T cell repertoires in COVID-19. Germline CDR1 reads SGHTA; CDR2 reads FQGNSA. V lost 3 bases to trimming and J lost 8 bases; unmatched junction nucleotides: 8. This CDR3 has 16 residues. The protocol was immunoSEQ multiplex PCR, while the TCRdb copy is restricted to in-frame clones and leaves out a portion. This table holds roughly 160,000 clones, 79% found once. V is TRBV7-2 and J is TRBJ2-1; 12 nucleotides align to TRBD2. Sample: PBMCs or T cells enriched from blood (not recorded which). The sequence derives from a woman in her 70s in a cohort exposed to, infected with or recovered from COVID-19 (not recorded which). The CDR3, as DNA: TGTGCCAGCAGCTTGTTACTAGCGGGAGGTGTAGATGAGCAGTTCTTC. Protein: CASSLLLAGGVDEQFF.